The 22 T cell receptor beta chains presented below share a single source sample, sequenced in a study of T cells in Graves' hyperthyroidism and ophthalmopathy. RNA transcripts served as the template for amplifying TCR beta CDR3 regions. In the first-round RT-PCR of the TCR CDR3, the HTBI primer set was used. From the multiplex PCR reads, TCRdb called clonotypes with MiXCR, one entry per CDR3 protein. The data show roughly 400,000 distinct CDR3 sequences, 11% to 15% seen once. The sample was blood. The receptor source for this set is a man in his forties or fifties with Graves' ophthalmopathy.

In this sample, this clonotype turned up many times. This chain uses TRBV29-1 with TRBJ2-5; 7 positions agree with TRBD1. V dropped 7 bases and J dropped 3; count of bases not matched to a gene: 8. CDR3 size: 13 residues. Germline CDR1 SQVTM, CDR2 ANQGSEA. The CDR3 here is CSARGTAKETQYF. The CDR3 DNA follows: TGCAGCGCAAGAGGGACAGCCAAAGAGACCCAGTACTTC.

In its sample, this clonotype was seen a few times. In DNA, the CDR3 is TGTGCCAGCAGTTTTCTGGACAGCCTCACTGAAGCTTTCTTT. Protein sequence: CASSFLDSLTEAFF. The V gene is TRBV28, the J gene TRBJ1-1; weak D call: TRBD1 (6 bases). Trimming left V 3 bases short and J 4 bases short, with 12 bases between. The germline CDR1 and CDR2 sequences are MDHEN and SYDVKM. CDR3 size: 14 residues.

The V call is TRBV7-2, the J call TRBJ1-1, with no clear D. Germline V gives CDR1 SGHTA, CDR2 FQGNSA. The CDR3 is made up of 14 amino acids. V shed 1 base and J shed 9 bases, with 15 bases lying between them. The CDR3 here is CASSLDRAGRKAFF. CDR3 nucleotides: TGTGCCAGCAGCTTAGACCGGGCAGGTAGAAAAGCTTTCTTT.

The rearrangement uses TRBV6-4 and TRBJ1-2, with a weak D call TRBD1 (6 bases). CDR3 length equals 15 residues. V was shortened by 0 bases and J by 8 bases, with 16 bases between the two germline ends. Looked up from germline, CDR1 is MRHNA and CDR2 is SNTAGT. In nucleotides, the CDR3 is TGTGCCAGCAGTGACTCGATCGGGGGGCGAGGAGGCTACACCTTC. The encoded protein is CASSDSIGGRGGYTF.

This clonotype was seen a handful of times. The chain is built from TRBV6-1 and TRBJ2-3; 10 bases match TRBD1. This CDR3 is built from 17 residues. Germline V gives CDR1 MNHNS, CDR2 SASEGT. V dropped 2 bases and J dropped 4; count of bases not matched to a gene: 9. The CDR3 DNA reads TGTGCCAGCAGTGAAATACGCCGGGACAGGGGTCCAGATACGCAGTATTTT. Its translation is CASSEIRRDRGPDTQYF.

The table lists this clonotype with many counts. The V call is TRBV5-5, the J call TRBJ2-7, with no clear D. The germline gives CDR1 SGHKS, CDR2 YYEKEE (reference sequence). There are 14 residues in the CDR3. V lost 1 base and J 5 bases, leaving 13 bases between the germline ends. The CDR3 DNA reads as TGTGCCAGCAGCTTGTTACAGTCTATCCACGAGCAGTACTTC. This translates into CASSLLQSIHEQYF.

The chain is built from TRBV24-1 and TRBJ2-1, with TRBD1 identical over 10 bases. Germline lookup yields CDR1 KGHDR and CDR2 SFDVKD. V was pared by 1 base and J by 7 bases, with 3 bases of the junction left unmatched. The CDR3 runs 15 residues. CDR3 sequence (DNA): TGTGCCACCAGTGATTTAGGGACAGGGGAGAATGAGCAGTTCTTC. It specifies CATSDLGTGENEQFF.

With regard to this clonotype: A much larger clonotype is one base distant, so this may be a read error. This rearrangement joins TRBV7-9 to TRBJ2-1; 8 bases are a match to TRBD1. Trimming removed 4 bases from V and 0 bases from J; junction bases left unmatched: 2. The CDR3 length is 15 residues. The germline CDR1 and CDR2 sequences are SEHNR and FQNEAQ (reference sequence). As DNA, the CDR3 is TGTGCCAGCAGCTCGGACAGGGTCTCCTACAATGAGCAGTTCTTC. This translates into CASSSDRVSYNEQFF.

Many counts were recorded for this clonotype. This chain connects TRBV11-2 to TRBJ2-1; 10 positions match TRBD2. Germline values: CDR1 SGHAT, CDR2 FQNNGV. This CDR3 has 19 residues. Trimming cost V 5 bases and J 3 bases; bases outside gene matches: 16. The CDR3 spells CASSPFWGTSDAIYNEQFF. CDR3 DNA: TGTGCCAGCAGCCCATTTTGGGGGACTAGCGACGCAATCTACAATGAGCAGTTCTTC.

The V and J genes are TRBV28 and TRBJ2-3; 11 nucleotides match TRBD2. CDR1 and CDR2 (germline): MDHEN, SYDVKM. This CDR3 is 15 amino acids long. The trim removed 6 bases at V and 5 bases at J, leaving 7 bases unmatched. CDR3 bases: TGTGCCAGCAGCGTCCTAGCGGGAGGTTTAGATACGCAGTATTTT. It encodes CASSVLAGGLDTQYF.

A few counts support this clonotype. This chain uses TRBV29-1 with TRBJ2-2, with D possibly being TRBD1 (6 bases). Germline CDR1 SQVTM, CDR2 ANQGSEA. Trimming pared 7 bases from V and 2 bases from J, leaving 20 bases between. The CDR3 has 16 amino acids. CDR3 residues: CSAGQGISVNTGELFF. For the CDR3, the DNA is TGCAGCGCGGGGCAGGGGATAAGTGTCAACACCGGGGAGCTGTTTTTT.

The sample holds a few counts of this clonotype. This rearrangement joins TRBV6-1 to TRBJ2-3; no definite D call. The length of the CDR3 is 12 residues. Germline loops: CDR1 MNHNS, CDR2 SASEGT. V shed 4 bases and J shed 3 bases, with 5 bases lying between them. The CDR3 DNA sequence: TGTGCCAGCAGTGGACATACAGATACGCAGTATTTT. It codes for CASSGHTDTQYF.

The chain is built from TRBV11-2 and TRBJ2-1; the D gene is possibly TRBD2 (6 bases). V was clipped by 2 bases and J by 8 bases, with 13 bases between them. Germline V gene lookup returns CDR1 SGHAT and CDR2 FQNNGV. The CDR3 is 14 residues long. CDR3 amino acids: CASSLLMRRDEQFF. The CDR3 DNA reads as TGTGCCAGCAGCTTACTTATGCGGAGGGATGAGCAGTTCTTC.

Ten or more counts support this clonotype. J is TRBJ1-1 and V is TRBV29-1; D remains unclear. This CDR3 has 14 residues. From germline, CDR1 is SQVTM and CDR2 ANQGSEA. The V end lost 1 base, the J end lost 0 bases, and 9 bases lay between the germline ends. Written as DNA, the CDR3 is TGCAGCGTTGAAGGTGTTAGGGTGAACACTGAAGCTTTCTTT. This sequence encodes CSVEGVRVNTEAFF.

V is TRBV19 and J is TRBJ1-1; D ambiguous. Trimming shortened V by 3 bases and J by 0 bases, and 11 bases separated the two germline ends. The CDR3 is 15 amino acids. Germline-derived CDR1 and CDR2 are LNHDA and SQIVND (reference sequence). For the CDR3, the DNA is TGTGCCAGTAGTATCGGGGATCAAATGAACACTGAAGCTTTCTTT. This codes for CASSIGDQMNTEAFF.

There are a few counts of this clonotype. This chain links TRBV10-3 with TRBJ1-3; maybe TRBD1 (5 bases). Germline V gene sequence: CDR1 ENHRY, CDR2 SYGVKD. The V end lost 5 bases, the J end lost 0 bases, and 11 bases lay between the germline ends. The CDR3 extends over 15 amino acids. CDR3: CAISLPGNSGNTIYF. CDR3 sequence (DNA): TGTGCCATCAGTCTACCAGGGAACTCTGGAAACACCATATATTTT.

This clonotype was picked up many times. This chain connects TRBV2 to TRBJ2-2; a weak D match, TRBD1 (5 bases). Trimming removed 3 bases at V and 4 bases at J, with 6 bases between. The CDR3 is 13 residues long. The germline V gene has CDR1 SNHLY and CDR2 FYNNEI. As DNA, the CDR3 is TGTGCCAGCAGTGAGGACACCACCGGGGAGCTGTTTTTT. Encoded protein: CASSEDTTGELFF.

This clonotype occurred many times. A single base separates this from a much larger clone, so it may be a read error. The gene calls are TRBV13 and TRBJ2-1; D is undetermined. CDR1 and CDR2 (germline): PRHDT, FYEKMQ (reference sequence). Trimming removed 5 bases from V and 2 bases from J, with 1 base in between. CDR3 length: 11 residues. The CDR3 here is CASSTYNEQFF. For the CDR3, the DNA is TGTGCCAGCAGCACCTACAATGAGCAGTTCTTC.

The V call is TRBV10-3, the J call TRBJ2-7; 9 bases align to TRBD2. The V segment lost 5 bases and the J segment 1 base; nucleotides outside the gene matches: 6. CDR3 length: 15 residues. Looked up from germline, CDR1 is ENHRY and CDR2 is SYGVKD. CDR3 region: CAISSTSGSSYEQYF. As DNA, the CDR3 is TGTGCCATCAGTTCGACTAGCGGATCGTCCTACGAGCAGTACTTC.

Many counts were recorded for this clonotype. This sequence joins TRBV7-4 and TRBJ1-5; 7 bases fit TRBD1. Germline trimming cut 7 bases from V and 3 bases from J; bases unmatched to any gene: 6. The CDR3 is 14 residues long. Germline CDR1 and CDR2: SGHVT and SQSDAQ. Written as DNA, the CDR3 is TGTGCCAGCAAAAACGGGACAGACAATCAGCCCCAGCATTTT. Protein: CASKNGTDNQPQHF.

This clonotype was recorded at least ten times. This chain joins TRBV27 and TRBJ2-1, with 11 nucleotides matching TRBD1. Germline loops: CDR1 MNHEY, CDR2 SMNVEV (reference sequence). The V gene end was trimmed by 5 bases and the J gene end by 6 bases; junction bases not matched to a gene: 6. CDR3 length: 15 amino acids. CDR3 bases: TGTGCCAGCAGTCCCCGGGACAGGGGGTTCAATGAGCAGTTCTTC. Translation: CASSPRDRGFNEQFF.

There are many counts of this clonotype. The chain uses TRBV6-1 and TRBJ2-1, with 10 positions matching TRBD2. This CDR3 is 19 amino acids long. The V and J ends lost 5 bases and 1 base, in that order; junction bases with no gene match: 14. Germline V CDR1 and CDR2: MNHNS, SASEGT. Written as DNA, the CDR3 is TGTGCCAGCAGTTCGAGTGGCCTAGCGGGAGAAAGGTCCTACAATGAGCAGTTCTTC. Its translation is CASSSSGLAGERSYNEQFF.